The entry below gives a single T cell receptor beta chain sequence along with its context. In the original workflow: Researchers report that nucleated cell counts were estimated from reference gene primer amplification. Only in-frame clones appear in the TCRdb table, and some are missing; sequencing was by immunoSEQ multiplex PCR. V and J calls and clone size are copied from that table; D and trimming were computed from the DNA. The sample has 31,000 or so clones, about 88% seen once. Trimming stripped 4 bases from V and 7 bases from J, with 13 bases between. Germline CDR1 is MGHDK and CDR2 is SYGVNS. The CDR3 runs 13 residues. These data come from a study of blood T cell repertoires in COVID-19. Study information: Sites across the United States, Italy and Spain contributed samples from acute and convalescent COVID-19. The analysed material was cDNA or gDNA that came from T cells, B-cell-depleted T cells, or PBMCs.

Sequences were obtained from peripheral blood. The V and J genes are TRBV25-1 and TRBJ1-2, with TRBD1 as a possible D gene (5 bases). This receptor was identified in a man older than 75 with acute or convalescent COVID-19. CDR3: CASSVHPQGGYTF. CDR3 nucleotide sequence: TGTGCCAGCAGTGTACACCCTCAGGGTGGCTACACCTTC.